This note documents a single TCR beta chain sequence. The antigen is undetermined. These data come from a study of T cell clones after liver transplantation. Study as a whole: TCRbeta sequencing after a pre-transplant mixed lymphocyte reaction identified graft-donor-reactive clones, later tracked in post-transplant blood. Study results and caveats: Donor-reactive sequences fell more than third party-reactive ones, suggesting partial deletion.

Assay: immunoSEQ multiplex PCR; the TCRdb copy retains only in-frame clones and omits some. The sample records 45,000 to 60,000 clones, around 84% being singletons. The CDR3 spans 18 residues. V lost 3 bases and J lost 2, with 23 bases in between. CDR1 SGDLS and CDR2 YYNGEE come from the germline V gene. Sorting of unstimulated PBMCs yielded separate CD3+CD4+ and CD3+CD8+ fractions. The receptor's source is a human donor who received a liver transplant. This chain uses TRBV9 with TRBJ1-2, with D perhaps TRBD1 (6 bases). The sample here was CD4+ T cells from blood, taken before liver transplant. CDR3 region: CASSAGGGGAAENYGYTF. CDR3 bases: TGTGCCAGCAGCGCCGGGGGGGGCGGAGCTGCCGAAAACTATGGCTACACCTTC.